The subject of this entry is one T cell receptor (beta chain). The antigen this receptor binds is unknown. There are no base qualities to consult, and no much larger clone falls within one base. TCRdb lists the instrument as Illumina NovaSeq 6000. TCRalpha and TCRbeta cDNA libraries were constructed by 5'RACE with constant-segment primers, with sample barcodes and unique molecular identifiers being introduced. Trizol reagent was used to extract RNA from every sample. Libraries were amplified in two PCR steps, with a second sample barcode and Illumina TruSeq adapters added in the second step. Sequencing of the libraries was done on an Illumina NovaSeq, producing 2 x 150 bp paired-end reads. Concerning the study's data processing: Reads were demultiplexed and collapsed into UMI-guided consensus sequences with migec v1.2.7. Using mixcr v2.1.11, UMI consensuses were aligned to TRA and TRB V and J templates and then assembled into clonotypes. Expanded or contracted clonotypes were those called significant by both edgeR and NoisET, with noise models trained on biological replicates. edgeR calls used a false discovery rate-adjusted p below 0.01 and a log2 fold-change threshold of 1. As an exploratory analysis of dynamics, PCA with hierarchical clustering was applied to max-normalized trajectories of the 1000 most abundant clonotypes. The CD4 or CD8 phenotype of responding clones was assigned using the separately sequenced CD4+ and CD8+ repertoires. TCRdb ran its own pipeline on the public reads, namely fastp trimming at Q25 and MiXCR clone calling, and kept in-frame beta chains. CDR3 protein duplicates are merged, each entry listing the most common genes and DNA. The V and J calls come from TCRdb's annotation, not from the publication. The sample table contains roughly 45,000 distinct CDR3 sequences; only one count was recorded for about 28% of them. Jointly, the top ten make up 35% to 50% of the sample.

PBMCs were isolated by Ficoll-Paque density gradient centrifugation. The CDR3 starts with the cysteine, ends with the phenylalanine, and has 15 residues. Only the CDR3 part of the read is kept: 45 bases, read in frame from the first base. CDR1 is given as DFQATT and CDR2 as SNEGSKA, both from the germline V gene (reference sequence). V lost 1 base and J lost 2 bases; the stretch between them is 13 bases long. This entry is derived from a study of T-cell memory formation after mild COVID-19 (dated by TCRdb to the early 2020s). Study-level background: Most TCR sequence clusters were specific to one of the two donors. Longitudinal TCRalpha and TCRbeta repertoire sequencing tracked T-cell clones expanding and contracting after mild COVID-19 in two donors. Two young, previously healthy adult volunteers made up the cohort, one male and one female. Paper-wide results and their limitations: SARS-CoV-2 specificity was not confirmed for the second-wave clones peaking on day 37. Some responding clones were found in pre-infection memory, which suggests that pre-existing cross-reactive memory T cells took part in the SARS-CoV-2 response. The study covered only a couple of mild cases, and larger cohorts including severe cases with pre-infection samples were considered necessary. Contracting CD4+ clones appeared mostly in the CM and EM memory subsets, whereas CD8+ clones were enriched in EMRA. Clones contracting from day 15 to 85 had balanced CD4/CD8 phenotypes, while a second wave expanding from day 15 to 37 was biased towards CD4+.

This TCR was sampled from a man aged 18 to 35 who had mild COVID-19 (a few samples of this study predate the infection). The sample titles of this study are shuffled in the database, so cell type and time point are left out; the donor was told from shared clones. The rearrangement combines TRBV20-1 with TRBJ2-3; the D gene is unclear. The sample consisted of PBMCs or a T cell subset sorted from them (not recorded which). The DNA sequence is given as TGCAGTGCTAGAGTATCCACCCGACTCACAGATACGCAGTATTTT. It translates as CSARVSTRLTDTQYF.